The sequence of this T cell receptor (beta chain) was determined in a study of shared clonotypes between healthy human individuals. The DNA input per sorted-subset replicate PCR was about 180 ng, corresponding to 25,000 to 35,000 T cell genomes. Only in-frame clones appear in the TCRdb table, and some are missing; sequencing was by immunoSEQ multiplex PCR. This sample has approximately 500,000 clones, with almost 97% found just once. Trimming took off 5 bases at V and 10 bases at J, with 13 bases between the two ends. Germline V gives CDR1 SEHNR, CDR2 FQNEAQ (reference sequence). This CDR3 is 12 amino acids long.

This receptor was taken from a woman aged 25 to 39 in good health. The source material was naive CD4+ T cells sorted from blood. The subset: CD45RA+ positively selected. This rearrangement joins TRBV7-9 to TRBJ2-3; no clear D gene. CDR3 bases: TGTGCCAGCAGCCCCGGTTTACCCCCGCAGTATTTT. Amino acids: CASSPGLPPQYF.